This passage covers 13 T cell receptor beta chains from one sample sequenced in a study of blood T cell repertoires in COVID-19 (TCRdb year 2020). Library generation was performed with the immunoSEQ multiplex PCR assay. The source is immuneACCESS, and TCRdb retained only in-frame sequences with V and J called. Part of the clones is not carried over; for the studies checked, unresolved V genes explain less than half of this, and the remainder is unexplained. For this sample the table gives some 30,000 clones, of which roughly 89% were detected only once. Of the sample, around 48% falls within the top ten clones. Source material: peripheral blood. These receptors all stem from a human donor with acute or convalescent COVID-19. The donor label of this sample is uncertain.

This clone was observed once. V and J are TRBV29-1 and TRBJ1-1, with D unresolved. The germline V and J ends were trimmed by 4 bases and 1 base, with 10 bases remaining between them. The CDR3 consists of 13 residues. CDR1 and CDR2 from the germline V gene are SQVTM and ANQGSEA. CDR3 residues: CSVGGNGNTEAFF. The CDR3 DNA reads as TGCAGCGTTGGTGGCAATGGGAACACTGAAGCTTTCTTT.

This clone was seen only once. The chain is built from TRBV5-1 and TRBJ1-2; TRBD1 agrees at 7 bases. The CDR3 has 14 residues. The ends lost 4 bases at V and 6 bases at J; junction bases unmatched: 9. Germline CDR1 is SGHRS and CDR2 is YFSETQ. The CDR3 loop is CASSIAGTEHGYTF. The CDR3 bases are TGCGCCAGCAGCATCGCCGGGACAGAGCATGGCTACACCTTC. Using reference TRBV5-1 and TRBJ1-2 for the parts outside the CDR3, the full variable domain is KAGVTQTPRYLIKTRGQQVTLSCSPISGHRSVSWYQQTPGQGLQFLFEYFSETQRNKGNFPGRFSGRQFSNSRSEMNVSTLELGDSALYLCASSIAGTEHGYTFGSGTRLTVV.

This rearrangement joins TRBV5-1 to TRBJ2-1; 8 bases match TRBD2. Trimming at V came to 0 bases and at J to 9 bases, leaving 11 bases not matched to a gene. Germline CDR1 is SGHRS and CDR2 is YFSETQ. CDR3 length: 16 amino acids. The DNA of the CDR3 is TGCGCCAGCAGCTTGGCGGGAATAGGGACTAGTAGTGAGCAGTTCTTC. It codes for CASSLAGIGTSSEQFF.

The chain couples TRBV5-4 to TRBJ1-6; no definite D call. CDR3 size: 15 residues. Germline CDR1 SGHNT, CDR2 YYREEE (reference sequence). V was clipped by 0 bases and J by 15 bases, with 19 bases between them. In DNA form, the CDR3 reads TGTGCCAGCAGCTTGGGACTTGGCGACGAAACTCGCCTCCACTTT. Protein: CASSLGLGDETRLHF.

The V and J genes are TRBV6-2 or TRBV6-3 and TRBJ2-3; tentatively, D is TRBD2 (6 bases). From germline, CDR1 is MNHEY and CDR2 SVGEGT. This CDR3 is built from 13 residues. The V end was cut by 4 bases, the J end by 5 bases, with 10 bases between. The DNA of the CDR3 is TGTGCCAGCAGTTGGACTATGGGAGATACGCAGTATTTT. The encoded protein is CASSWTMGDTQYF.

V is TRBV2 and J is TRBJ2-4; a weak D match, TRBD2 (5 bases). Germline V gene data show CDR1 as SNHLY and CDR2 as FYNNEI. V gave up 9 bases and J gave up 3 bases, with 15 bases separating them. The CDR3 sequence is 14 residues long. The CDR3 DNA reads as TGTGCCAGTGAGGGCCTCGGAGGCAAAAACATTCAGTACTTC. This translates into CASEGLGGKNIQYF. The whole variable domain, filled in from reference TRBV2 and TRBJ2-4, reads EPEVTQTPSHQVTQMGQEVILRCVPISNHLYFYWYRQILGQKVEFLVSFYNNEISEKSEIFDDQFSVERPDGSNFTLKIRSTKLEDSAMYFCASEGLGGKNIQYFGAGTRLSVL.

This chain connects TRBV25-1 to TRBJ1-4; 9 bases line up with TRBD1. The germline gives CDR1 MGHDK, CDR2 SYGVNS. CDR3 size: 13 residues. Unmatched junction bases numbered 2, after V lost 8 bases and J lost 4 bases. The CDR3 is CASGDRVNEKLFF. CDR3 nucleotides: TGTGCCAGCGGGGACAGGGTTAATGAAAAACTGTTTTTT.

On this clone itself: At the DNA level, this CDR3 is encoded by other sequences in the same sample as well. The rearrangement links TRBV5-1 to TRBJ2-7, with 11 bases that match TRBD2. Losses at the gene ends were 1 base for V and 3 bases for J; bases not matched to a gene: 0. The CDR3 has 14 amino acids. Looked up from germline, CDR1 is SGHRS and CDR2 is YFSETQ. In DNA, the CDR3 is TGCGCCAGCAGCTTGACTAGCGGGAGCTACGAGCAGTACTTC. Translation gives CASSLTSGSYEQYF.

The chain links TRBV6-5 to TRBJ1-4; 8 bases match TRBD1. The CDR3 sequence is 15 residues long. Germline trimming cut 8 bases from V and 7 bases from J; bases unmatched to any gene: 12. Germline V gene sequence: CDR1 MNHEY, CDR2 SVGAGI. The CDR3 region is CASLPTGGEGEKLFF. The DNA of the CDR3 is TGTGCCAGCTTACCAACAGGGGGAGAAGGTGAAAAACTGTTTTTT.

This clone was seen only once. The genes are TRBV9 and TRBJ2-2; D unresolved. Deletions cut 0 bases from V and 5 bases from J, with 8 bases between. CDR1 SGDLS and CDR2 YYNGEE come from the germline V gene. The CDR3 contains 14 residues. The CDR3 spells CASSVVGSTGELFF. CDR3 DNA: TGTGCCAGCAGCGTAGTCGGGTCTACCGGGGAGCTGTTTTTT.

V is TRBV3-1 (or the pseudogene TRBV3-2) and J is TRBJ2-1, with a possible D match to TRBD2 (7 bases). CDR1 is LGHDT and CDR2 is YNNKEL in the germline V gene (reference sequence). Trimming removed 3 bases from V and 6 bases from J, with 18 bases in between. This CDR3 region has 16 residues. This chain's CDR3 is CASSQSWGGKGNEQFF. The CDR3 coding sequence is TGTGCCAGCAGCCAGTCGTGGGGGGGCAAGGGCAATGAGCAGTTCTTC.

V usage is TRBV27 and J usage is TRBJ2-5; 11 nucleotides match TRBD1. Germline lookup yields CDR1 MNHEY and CDR2 SMNVEV (reference sequence). CDR3 length equals 17 residues. V lost 3 bases to trimming and J lost 4 bases; unmatched junction nucleotides: 10. CDR3 loop: CASSFSFGTGGIETQYF. The DNA of the CDR3 is TGTGCCAGCAGTTTTTCCTTCGGGACAGGGGGAATAGAGACCCAGTACTTC.

The chain links TRBV28 to TRBJ2-1, with a tentative D call TRBD1 (6 bases). Between the trimmed V and J ends, which lost 8 bases and 7 bases, there was a span of 12 bases. The CDR3 length is 12 residues. The germline gives CDR1 MDHEN, CDR2 SYDVKM. CDR3 in amino acids: CASWGRVNEQFF. For the CDR3, the DNA is TGTGCCAGCTGGGGGCGTGTAAATGAGCAGTTCTTC.